These 3 T cell receptor beta chains came from one sample sequenced in a study of OX40 agonist ivuxolimab in advanced cancers. Here immunoSEQ multiplex PCR was the method, and the copy in TCRdb shows in-frame clones only, minus some. This table holds 68,000 or so clones, 75% to 90% found once. Here the sequenced sample was CD4+ or CD8+ T cells sorted from blood, taken in a trial of the OX40 agonist ivuxolimab. The receptors were sampled from an adult with an advanced solid tumor such as melanoma, head and neck, liver or kidney cancer.

This clone was seen only once. In nucleotides, the CDR3 is TGTGCCAGCAGTGCATACGACAGCCAAGAGACCCAGTACTTC. Residues: CASSAYDSQETQYF. The rearrangement joins TRBV2 to TRBJ2-5, with TRBD1 as a possible D gene (5 bases). V gave up 4 bases and J gave up 1 base, with 10 bases separating them. CDR3 length: 14 amino acids. Germline values: CDR1 SNHLY, CDR2 FYNNEI.

This rearrangement joins TRBV7-2 to TRBJ2-6; D is ambiguous. The germline V gene encodes CDR1 SGHTA and CDR2 FQGNSA. The CDR3 has 17 amino acids. Between the trimmed V and J ends, which lost 0 bases and 0 bases, there was a span of 9 bases. DNA for the CDR3: TGTGCCAGCAGCTTAGCGAGTGGTAGCTCTGGGGCCAACGTCCTGACTTTC. This sequence encodes CASSLASGSSGANVLTF. The entire variable domain, with the rest obtained from reference TRBV7-2 and TRBJ2-6, is as follows: GAGVSQSPSNKVTEKGKDVELRCDPISGHTALYWYRQSLGQGLEFLIYFQGNSAPDKSGLPSDRFSAERTGGSVSTLTIQRTQQEDSAVYLCASSLASGSSGANVLTFGAGSRLTVL.

The chain combines TRBV15 with TRBJ2-2, with D unclear. The CDR3 is 15 residues long. V lost 5 bases to trimming and J lost 2 bases, with 12 bases between them. Germline V CDR1 and CDR2: LNHNV, YYDKDF (reference sequence). Here the CDR3 reads CATSPNRVNTGELFF. For the CDR3, the DNA is TGTGCCACCAGCCCTAATCGGGTTAACACCGGGGAGCTGTTTTTT.